This T cell receptor (beta chain) was observed in a study of tumor and adjacent non-tumor tissue in lung cancer. As for the study in general: Patients were aged roughly 30 to 76, fewer than twelve men and a handful of women, stage I to III.

The CDR3 sequence is 15 residues long. From germline, CDR1 is SGHNT and CDR2 YENEEA. Trimming shortened V by 4 bases and J by 7 bases, and 19 bases separated the two germline ends. This clonotype was seen only once. What it binds is not known. Three rounds of nested PCR, following a modified ARM-PCR protocol, produced the TCRbeta library. TCRdb recomputed calls from the multiplex PCR reads with MiXCR, one row per CDR3 protein. The repertoire consists of 220,000 or so distinct CDR3 sequences, with approximately 74% occurring once and the leading ten covering roughly 24%. No cell sorting was done before RNA was extracted from the tissue. General study points: Significantly higher TCR diversity was found in tumor than normal lung. Higher tumor TCR diversity was associated with shorter survival.

The receptor was isolated from a man aged 55 to 70 with non-small cell lung cancer. This chain joins TRBV11-3 and TRBJ2-5; D remains unclear. Sample: lung tumor tissue. CDR3 region: CASSSASNRFGTQYF. The DNA of the CDR3 is TGTGCCAGCAGCTCCGCGAGCAATCGGTTCGGGACCCAGTACTTC. The whole variable domain, filled in from reference TRBV11-3 and TRBJ2-5, reads EAGVVQSPRYKIIEKKQPVAFWCNPISGHNTLYWYLQNLGQGPELLIRYENEEAVDDSQLPKDRFSAERLKGVDSTLKIQPAELGDSAVYLCASSSASNRFGTQYFGPGTRLLVL.